A single sample is the source of the 4 T cell receptor beta chains below, sequenced in a study of cytomegalovirus exposure and HLA in healthy donors (dated by TCRdb to 2017 to 2019). Libraries were built with the immunoSEQ multiplex PCR assay. For the multiplex PCR, a mixture combining 60 forward primers for TCR Vbeta segments and 13 reverse primers for TCR Jbeta segments was used. TCRdb re-hosts the immuneACCESS table, in-frame sequences only. Its copies lack some clones; in the studies checked, an unresolved V gene accounts for under half of them, and the cause for the rest is not known. The sample profile shows about 160,000 clones; 70% to 90% of them were found once. The leading ten clones occupy 0.85% to 1% of the sample. The sequencing input was PBMCs. Every receptor here comes from a woman in her twenties or thirties in good health and CMV-seronegative.

The sample holds a few counts of this clone. The genes are TRBV5-6 and TRBJ2-1, with 11 bases identical to TRBD2. Losses at the gene ends were 1 base for V and 6 bases for J; bases not matched to a gene: 9. The length of the CDR3 is 17 residues. Germline CDR1 reads SGHDT; CDR2 reads YYEEEE. CDR3 sequence: CASSLLASGRSVNEQFF. The CDR3 nucleotides read TGTGCCAGCAGCTTGCTGGCTAGCGGGAGGTCTGTCAATGAGCAGTTCTTC.

V usage is TRBV7-2 and J usage is TRBJ2-3; no definite D call. CDR3 length: 11 residues. Germline assignment: CDR1 SGHTA and CDR2 FQGNSA. With 1 base removed from V and 9 bases from J, the gap between germline ends came to 5 bases. The CDR3 DNA is TGTGCCAGCAGCTTAGGAGGCACGCAGTATTTT. It translates to CASSLGGTQYF. The full variable domain, its missing parts supplied by reference TRBV7-2 and TRBJ2-3, is GAGVSQSPSNKVTEKGKDVELRCDPISGHTALYWYRQSLGQGLEFLIYFQGNSAPDKSGLPSDRFSAERTGGSVSTLTIQRTQQEDSAVYLCASSLGGTQYFGPGTRLTVL.

The chain carries TRBV29-1 and TRBJ1-1; the D gene is possibly TRBD1 (6 bases). V lost 6 bases and J lost 6, with 11 bases in between. In germline, CDR1 is SQVTM, CDR2 ANQGSEA. CDR3 length: 11 amino acids. As DNA, the CDR3 is TGCAGCGTGGGGGGGGCTGCTGAAGCTTTCTTT. This translates into CSVGGAAEAFF.

The chain employs TRBV7-9 and TRBJ2-7; D is unclear. Trimming removed 3 bases from V and 2 bases from J, with 8 bases in between. CDR3 size: 13 residues. Germline CDR1 reads SEHNR; CDR2 reads FQNEAQ (reference sequence). The CDR3 sequence: CASSFAATYEQYF. For the CDR3, the DNA is TGTGCCAGCAGCTTTGCGGCCACCTACGAGCAGTACTTC.